The T cell receptor beta chain described here comes from a study of CD8+CD57+ T cells in acquired aplastic anemia. For the study at large: Sorted CD4+ and CD8+ cells yielded DNA averaging around 3.5 ug.

Patients who underwent sequencing had shown CD8+CD57+ cell expansion by flow cytometry. The patients, all of them, had severe acquired aplastic anemia. Blood sampling was performed on the patients, and none of them had received therapy by then. The template for TCR beta VDJ and CDR3 sequence profiling was genomic DNA. One entry per CDR3 protein results from TCRdb running MiXCR on the reads. Here the sample spans under 500,000 distinct CDR3 sequences, 25% to 40% being singletons. With regard to this clonotype: No antigen is known for it.

The germline CDR1 and CDR2 sequences are LNHDA and SQIVND (reference sequence). The CDR3 runs to 15 residues. Trimming at V came to 2 bases and at J to 6 bases, leaving 1 base not matched to a gene. Study-wide results and limits: Patients had fewer than 35 CD8+ CDR3 sequences in common with controls (the shared set).

The receptor's source is a human donor with aplastic anemia. The sample consisted of sorted CD4+, CD8+, or CD8+CD57+ T cells (not recorded which) from PBMCs. The V call is TRBV19, the J call TRBJ1-6; TRBD1 agrees at 10 bases. The CDR3 DNA follows: TGTGCCAGTAGTATACGGGACAGGGGTAATTCACCCCTCCACTTT. It is translated as CASSIRDRGNSPLHF.